This T cell receptor (beta chain) stems from a study of T cell changes during pregnancy in multiple sclerosis. The CDR3 covers 13 residues. Per the germline V gene, CDR1 is SGHDT and CDR2 is YYEEEE. As to this clone: Sequence at one end of the junction differs from germline and may be a read error.

Here immunoSEQ multiplex PCR was the method, and the copy in TCRdb shows in-frame clones only, minus some. This sample has tens of thousands of clones, with 85% to 90% found just once. The V call is TRBV5-6, the J call TRBJ2-3; D may be TRBD2 (5 bases). The sequencing used CD4+ T cells from peripheral blood mononuclear cells, collected in the first trimester of pregnancy. This sequence originates from a female donor with multiple sclerosis, enrolled in a pregnancy study. The CDR3 region is CASSLGLGDTRYF. CDR3 DNA: TGTGCCAGCAGCTTGGGGCTCGGGGATACGCGGTATTTT.